The rows below give T cell receptor beta chains drawn from one sample of a study of cytomegalovirus exposure and HLA in healthy donors. Clones were read by immunoSEQ multiplex PCR, and TCRdb kept only the in-frame ones, dropping some. The table has some 200,000 clones, approximately 88% seen once. The source material was PBMCs. Receptors were obtained from a boy aged 2 to 10 in good health and CMV-seronegative. CDR3s include the opening cysteine and the closing phenylalanine or tryptophan. The D gene is left open where the match is weak. Not every row has a clone size; where given, it reads once, few, many or a size class.

V	size	D	J	DNA	CDR3
TRBV5-8	-	-	TRBJ2-7	TGTGCCAGCAGCCCTCGAGGACAGCCTCTTCTTGGGCAGTACTTC	CASSPRGQPLLGQYF
TRBV5-6	-	-	TRBJ1-1	TGTGCCAGCAGCTTAGATGGGAGATACACTGAAGCTTTCTTT	CASSLDGRYTEAFF
TRBV10-3	once	TRBD1	TRBJ2-7	TGTGCCATCAGTGCCAACAGGGGGACCTACGAGCAGTACTTC	CAISANRGTYEQYF
TRBV30	once	TRBD1	TRBJ2-7	TGTGCCTGGAGTGCCGGGACAGGGGCACGCGAGCAGTACTTC	CAWSAGTGAREQYF
TRBV2	few	-	TRBJ1-2	TGTGCCAGCAGTCCGGGACAAGCCTATGCTGGCTACACCTTC	CASSPGQAYAGYTF
TRBV5-8	-	TRBD1	TRBJ1-4	TGTGCCAGCTGTGAACCGGGACAGGGGGCAGTAAATGAAAAACTGTTTTTT	CASCEPGQGAVNEKLFF
TRBV6-1	-	-	TRBJ1-6	TGTGCCAGCAGTGAAGCGCTCCGCAGCTCCTATAATTCACCCCTCCACTTT	CASSEALRSSYNSPLHF
TRBV29-1	once	-	TRBJ2-1	TGCAGCGTAGGACAATATCGCGATGAGCAGTTCTTC	CSVGQYRDEQFF
TRBV27	once	-	TRBJ2-3	TGTGCCAGCAGTTTGGGGACAACAGATACGCAGTATTTT	CASSLGTTDTQYF
TRBV6-5	-	-	TRBJ1-5	TGTGCCAGCAGGCCTGCAGGGCGGGGAGATCAGCCCCAGCATTTT	CASRPAGRGDQPQHF
TRBV5-6	few	-	TRBJ1-1	TGTGCCAGCAGCCCGAGGGAGAGGTACACTGAAGCTTTCTTT	CASSPRERYTEAFF
TRBV5-8	-	-	TRBJ2-5	TGTGCCAGCAGCTTGGGGACATATACTCAAGAGACCCAGTACTTC	CASSLGTYTQETQYF
TRBV19	-	-	TRBJ2-7	TGTGCCAGTAGTATAATTGGTGGACACAGCACCGAGCAGTACTTC	CASSIIGGHSTEQYF
TRBV19	-	TRBD1	TRBJ1-1	TGTGCCAGTAGAAAACAGGGGGGGAACACTGAAGCTTTCTTT	CASRKQGGNTEAFF
TRBV29-1	-	-	TRBJ1-1	TGCAGCGTTGCGCAGCGACACACTGAAGCTTTCTTT	CSVAQRHTEAFF
TRBV19	-	TRBD1	TRBJ1-5	TGTGCCAGTACGGTGACAGGGGGCTTTCATAGCAATCAGCCCCAGCATTTT	CASTVTGGFHSNQPQHF
TRBV11-2	-	TRBD1	TRBJ2-2	TGTGCCAGCAGCCCTCGACAGGGTATAATCGGGGAGCTGTTTTTT	CASSPRQGIIGELFF
TRBV30	-	-	TRBJ2-7	TGTGCCTGGAGGGATTCAACCGGGACAAGGGAGGGGAAGGGCCCCTACGAGCAGTACTTC	CAWRDSTGTREGKGPYEQYF
TRBV7-9	once	-	TRBJ2-2	TGTGCCAGCAGCCTTCTTGAGACCGGGGAGCTGTTTTTT	CASSLLETGELFF
TRBV7-6	once	-	TRBJ1-2	TGTGCCAGCAGCCCGGGAGGTACTACTGGCTACACCTTC	CASSPGGTTGYTF
TRBV5-1	-	TRBD1	TRBJ1-1	TGCGCCAGCAGTTCAGGGGGGACTGAAGCTTTCTTT	CASSSGGTEAFF
TRBV7-9	-	-	TRBJ1-2	TGTGCCAGCAGCTTGTTGGACAGTTACTATGGCTACACCTTC	CASSLLDSYYGYTF
TRBV9	-	-	TRBJ2-3	TGTGCCAGCAGCGTTGAAGGACTTAGGACAGATACGCAGTATTTT	CASSVEGLRTDTQYF
TRBV27	-	-	TRBJ2-2	TGTGCCAGCAGTTTATCCGGGGCCGGGGAGCTGTTTTTT	CASSLSGAGELFF
TRBV27	-	-	TRBJ1-2	TGTGCCAACAGTTTCACGGGGGTTGGTGGCTACACCTTC	CANSFTGVGGYTF
TRBV7-6	-	-	TRBJ1-1	TGTGCCAGCAGCTTAGGCGAGGGATTAATTGCTGAAGCTTTCTTT	CASSLGEGLIAEAFF
TRBV6-5	-	-	TRBJ2-7	TGTGCCAGCAGTTACGCTCTCGGGTCTAGAGGATACGAGCAGTACTTC	CASSYALGSRGYEQYF
TRBV13	-	TRBD2	TRBJ2-1	TGTGCCAGCAGCCCTTGGACTAGCGCGGGCAATGAGCAGTTCTTC	CASSPWTSAGNEQFF
TRBV19	-	-	TRBJ1-4	TGTGCCAGTAGTATCGGTCAGGGAGGAGGTGAAAAACTGTTTTTT	CASSIGQGGGEKLFF
TRBV18	-	-	TRBJ2-7	TGTGCCAGCTCCCTTAGGACAGAATCCTACGAGCAGTACTTC	CASSLRTESYEQYF
TRBV19	-	TRBD2	TRBJ2-7	TGTGCCAGTAGTGGCGGACTAGCGGGAGGCTCTCCCGAGCAGTACTTC	CASSGGLAGGSPEQYF
TRBV15	-	-	TRBJ2-2	TGTGCCACCAAGCCCAGTCGGGTTCTGGCCGGGGAGCTGTTTTTT	CATKPSRVLAGELFF
TRBV5-4	-	-	TRBJ1-2	TGTGCCAGCAGCTTGAAACAGGTCTATGGCTACACCTTC	CASSLKQVYGYTF
TRBV27	-	TRBD2	TRBJ2-7	TGTGCCAGCAGATCCGGGACTAGCGGGTACGAGCAGTACTTC	CASRSGTSGYEQYF
TRBV27	-	TRBD2	TRBJ2-1	TGTGCCAGCAGTTTAGGGACTAGCGGAGTAAATGAGCAGTTCTTC	CASSLGTSGVNEQFF
TRBV6-1	-	-	TRBJ2-7	TGTGCCAGCAGTGAGGTCCCTTTTTACGAGCAGTACTTC	CASSEVPFYEQYF
TRBV29-1	-	TRBD2	TRBJ2-1	TGCAGCGTTGAAGAGTTTCGAGGTGCGGGGGATTGGCGTTATGAGCAGCTCTTC	CSVEEFRGAGDWRYEQLF
TRBV19	-	TRBD1	TRBJ2-1	TGTGCCAGTAGTCCCCGGACAGGGGGCAATGAGCAGTTCTTC	CASSPRTGGNEQFF
TRBV27	-	TRBD1	TRBJ1-1	TGTGCCTGCAGTTTAAAAGGGACAGGGAACACTGAAGCTTTCTTT	CACSLKGTGNTEAFF
TRBV27	-	-	TRBJ2-1	TGTGCCAGCAGTTCCTCCCGGGGGAGCTCCTACAATGAGCAGTTCTTC	CASSSSRGSSYNEQFF
TRBV27	-	-	TRBJ2-7	TGTGCCAGCAGTTTTCAATCAGGGTCCTACGAGCAGTACTTC	CASSFQSGSYEQYF
TRBV5-1	-	-	TRBJ2-3	TGCGCCAGCAGCTCGGGACAACTCACAGATACGCAGTATTTT	CASSSGQLTDTQYF
TRBV19	-	-	TRBJ1-3	TGTGCCAGTAGGACGGACTCCTCTGGAAACACCATATATTTT	CASRTDSSGNTIYF